The rows below give T cell receptor beta chains drawn from one sample of a study of blood T cell repertoires in COVID-19. Data came from immunoSEQ multiplex PCR; TCRdb stores just in-frame clones and leaves some out. The table shows about 240,000 clones, with approximately 90% occurring only once. Sequencing used PBMCs or T cells enriched from blood (not recorded which). Receptors were obtained from a woman aged 25 to 39 who had recovered from COVID-19. Each CDR3 is given with its conserved first and last residue. D genes are given only for firm matches. Clone size is shown for a subset of rows, as once, few, many or a class of expanded clone.

TGTGCCAGCAGCCCCCGCTTCGGGACCCAGTACTTC,CASSPRFGTQYF,TRBJ2-5,TRBV5-8,-,-
TGCAGCGTGGTGCCAGGGCCTGAAGCTTTCTTT,CSVVPGPEAFF,TRBJ1-1,TRBV29-1,-,-
TGTGCCAGTAGTGCCCCCCCGGGACTAGCGGGTTACGAGCAGTACTTC,CASSAPPGLAGYEQYF,TRBJ2-7,TRBV19,-,TRBD2
TGTGCCAGCAGCTCGAAGGACACCTTCCCATATGGCTACACCTTC,CASSSKDTFPYGYTF,TRBJ1-2,TRBV5-6,-,-
TGCGCCAGCAGCCAAGACCCCTTAGGGGAAGGGGAGCTGTTTTTT,CASSQDPLGEGELFF,TRBJ2-2,TRBV4-3,once,-
TGTGCCAGTAGTGGAGGGGAGCGGCTCCAGCATTTT,CASSGGERLQHF,TRBJ1-5,TRBV19,-,-
TGCGCCAGCAGCCAAACCGTCTCGGGGAATTCACCCCTCCACTTT,CASSQTVSGNSPLHF,TRBJ1-6,TRBV4-1,-,-
TGTGCCAGCAGCTCACATAACGAGCAGTACTTC,CASSSHNEQYF,TRBJ2-7,TRBV7-8,-,-
TGTGCCAGCAGCTTAGCTAATAGTCAAACAGTTGGCTCCTACGAGCAGTACTTC,CASSLANSQTVGSYEQYF,TRBJ2-7,TRBV7-9,-,-
TGTGCCAGCAGTCCCGAGCCCTACGAGCAGTACTTC,CASSPEPYEQYF,TRBJ2-7,TRBV6-5,-,-
TGTGCCAGCAGTGCTGGGGGGTACTATGGCTACACCTTC,CASSAGGYYGYTF,TRBJ1-2,TRBV28,-,-
TGTGCCTGGGGCGGCCAGGGTACCGGGGAGCTGTTTTTT,CAWGGQGTGELFF,TRBJ2-2,TRBV30,-,-
TGCGCCAGCAGCTTGGGGGGCGGAAACTCTGGAAACACCATATATTTT,CASSLGGGNSGNTIYF,TRBJ1-3,TRBV5-1,-,-
TGTGCCAGCAGCGTACAAAGCGGGAGTAAGACAGATACGCAGTATTTT,CASSVQSGSKTDTQYF,TRBJ2-3,TRBV9,-,TRBD2
TGTGCCAGCAGCCCAAAAGGGGTTGATTCACCCCTCCACTTT,CASSPKGVDSPLHF,TRBJ1-6,TRBV9,-,-
TGTGCCAGCTCGAGGGACAGCTTGAACACTGAAGCTTTCTTT,CASSRDSLNTEAFF,TRBJ1-1,TRBV18,-,TRBD1
TGTGCCATCCAGGGCGGCGCTAATGAAAAACTGTTTTTT,CAIQGGANEKLFF,TRBJ1-4,TRBV28,-,-
TGTGCCAGCAGCCAACTCCCGGGACGGGAGGGGGGCTACACCTTC,CASSQLPGREGGYTF,TRBJ1-2,TRBV3-1/TRBV3-2,-,-
TGCAGCGTCCGACAGGGGTCGGACCAGCCCCAGCATTTT,CSVRQGSDQPQHF,TRBJ1-5,TRBV29-1,-,TRBD1
TGTGCCAGCAGCGCACTACAGGGGCAACCCCTAAACACTGAAGCTTTCTTT,CASSALQGQPLNTEAFF,TRBJ1-1,TRBV7-9,-,TRBD1
TGTGCCAGCAGGGCCCTCTTAGCGGGAGGGGCCTACGAGCAGTACTTC,CASRALLAGGAYEQYF,TRBJ2-7,TRBV25-1,-,TRBD2
TGTGCCAGCAGTCCGCCGGTCCACTTT,CASSPPVHF,TRBJ1-6,TRBV28,-,-
TGCGCCAGCAGCTTGGTCCTGGAGGCTAGCACAGATACGCAGTATTTT,CASSLVLEASTDTQYF,TRBJ2-3,TRBV5-1,-,-
TGTGCCAGCAGTACCGGGACCTACAATGAGCAGTTCTTC,CASSTGTYNEQFF,TRBJ2-1,TRBV27,-,-
TGTGCCAGCACCCCGACAGGGGGCGAGCAGTACTTC,CASTPTGGEQYF,TRBJ2-7,TRBV7-9,-,TRBD1
TGTGCCAGCAGCGCCGGGACAGTAATAAATCAGCCCCAGCATTTT,CASSAGTVINQPQHF,TRBJ1-5,TRBV6-5,-,TRBD1
TGTGCCTGGAGTATAGGGGGCTACACTGAAGCTTTCTTT,CAWSIGGYTEAFF,TRBJ1-1,TRBV30,-,TRBD1
TGTGCCAGCTCCCCTGCTGGGACCGGGACAGGGTCCAACGAGCAGTACTTC,CASSPAGTGTGSNEQYF,TRBJ2-7,TRBV18,-,TRBD1
TGTGCCAGCAGCCGCGAGAAGAAGGGACAGGGTGAAGCTTTCTTT,CASSREKKGQGEAFF,TRBJ1-1,TRBV5-4,once,TRBD1
TGTGCCTGGAGTGGACGGGACAGGGGTTATCAGCCCCAGCATTTT,CAWSGRDRGYQPQHF,TRBJ1-5,TRBV30,-,TRBD1
TGTGCCAGCAGTGAAACAGGGAAGGCTGAAGCTTTCTTT,CASSETGKAEAFF,TRBJ1-1,TRBV2,-,-
TGTGCCAGTATGGACAGGGCAGGGTGGGATCAGCCCCAGCATTTT,CASMDRAGWDQPQHF,TRBJ1-5,TRBV19,-,TRBD1
TGTGCCAGCAGCGCGCCCGGGGGGGTGATAAAGTATGGCTACACCTTC,CASSAPGGVIKYGYTF,TRBJ1-2,TRBV9,-,-
TGTGCCAGTACCGTAGGGGGCAGAGAGACCCAGTACTTC,CASTVGGRETQYF,TRBJ2-5,TRBV19,-,TRBD1
TGTGCCAGCAACCCGACAGGGTTCGACGAGCAGTACTTC,CASNPTGFDEQYF,TRBJ2-7,TRBV28,-,TRBD1
TGCAGCGTGCAGGGCCAACCGAACACTGAAGCTTTCTTT,CSVQGQPNTEAFF,TRBJ1-1,TRBV29-1,-,-
TGTGCCAGCAGTACCACAGGGGGAAAAACTGAAGCTTTCTTT,CASSTTGGKTEAFF,TRBJ1-1,TRBV28,few,TRBD1
TGTGCCAGCTCACCAGGGAGGCCTGGCTATGGCTACACCTTC,CASSPGRPGYGYTF,TRBJ1-2,TRBV18,-,-
TGTGCCAGTAGGGGCAGTTTAAATCAGCCCCAGCATTTT,CASRGSLNQPQHF,TRBJ1-5,TRBV19,-,-
TGTGCCAGCAGCCCAAGGGGCCTCTCTGGAAACACCATATATTTT,CASSPRGLSGNTIYF,TRBJ1-3,TRBV7-2,-,-
TGCAGCGTTGCAGAACTAGCGGGAGTAGTTAATGAGCAGTTCTTC,CSVAELAGVVNEQFF,TRBJ2-1,TRBV29-1,few,TRBD2
TGCGCCAGCAGCTTGGAGGGACTACCCTTCTCCTACAATGAGCAGTTCTTC,CASSLEGLPFSYNEQFF,TRBJ2-1,TRBV5-1,-,TRBD2
TGTGCCAGCAGTTGGAATCGGGAGGCCCCCTACGAGCAGTACTTC,CASSWNREAPYEQYF,TRBJ2-7,TRBV27,-,TRBD2
TGTGCCAGCAGACGAGGGACAGGGGGCAATGGCTACACCTTC,CASRRGTGGNGYTF,TRBJ1-2,TRBV28,-,TRBD1
TGTGCCAGCAGTTACAACAGGGACCTAGGAAGCAATCAGCCCCAGCATTTT,CASSYNRDLGSNQPQHF,TRBJ1-5,TRBV6-2/TRBV6-3,-,-
TGTGCCAGCAGCCGTGACCGGGACAGGGCCTACAATGAGCAGTTCTTC,CASSRDRDRAYNEQFF,TRBJ2-1,TRBV28,-,TRBD1
TGTGCCAGCAGTTACGGGACTAGCGGGACCTACAATGAGCAGTTCTTC,CASSYGTSGTYNEQFF,TRBJ2-1,TRBV6-5,-,TRBD2
TGTGCCAGCTCACCTGGCCCATCCTGGAACACTGAAGCTTTCTTT,CASSPGPSWNTEAFF,TRBJ1-1,TRBV18,-,-
TGTGCCAGCAGCCAAGGGGGTAGATTCCGGGATGAGCAGTTCTTC,CASSQGGRFRDEQFF,TRBJ2-1,TRBV13,-,-